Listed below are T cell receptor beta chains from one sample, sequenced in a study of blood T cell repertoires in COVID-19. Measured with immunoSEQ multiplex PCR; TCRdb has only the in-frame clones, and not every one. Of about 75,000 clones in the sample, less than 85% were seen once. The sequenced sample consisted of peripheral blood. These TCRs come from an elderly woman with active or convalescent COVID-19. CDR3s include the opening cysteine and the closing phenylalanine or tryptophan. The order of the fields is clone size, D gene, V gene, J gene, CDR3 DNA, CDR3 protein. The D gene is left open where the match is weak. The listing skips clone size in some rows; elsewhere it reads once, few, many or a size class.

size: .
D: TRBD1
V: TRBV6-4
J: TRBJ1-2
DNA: TGTGCCAGCAGTGTAAACCGGGACAGGTATGGCTACACCTTC
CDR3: CASSVNRDRYGYTF

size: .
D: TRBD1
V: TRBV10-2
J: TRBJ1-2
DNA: TGCGCCAGCAGTGGTGACAGGGGCTATGGCTACACCTTC
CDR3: CASSGDRGYGYTF

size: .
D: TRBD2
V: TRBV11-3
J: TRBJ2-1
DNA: TGTGCCAGCAGCGCCTCGCTAGCGGGGGTTAACAATGAGCAGTTCTTC
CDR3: CASSASLAGVNNEQFF

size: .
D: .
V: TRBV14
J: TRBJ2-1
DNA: TGTGCCAGCAGCCAAGGGTATCCGTCCGGCTACAATGAGCAGTTCTTC
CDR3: CASSQGYPSGYNEQFF

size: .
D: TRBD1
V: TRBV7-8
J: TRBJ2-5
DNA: TGTGCCAGCAGCGCCGGTCCGGGTGCCGGGACAGGGGCCCCCCTAGAGACCCAGTACTTC
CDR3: CASSAGPGAGTGAPLETQYF

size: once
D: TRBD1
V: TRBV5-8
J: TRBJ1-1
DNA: TGTGCCAGCAGCTTGGGGCACAGGGGGAGTGAAGCTTTCTTT
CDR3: CASSLGHRGSEAFF

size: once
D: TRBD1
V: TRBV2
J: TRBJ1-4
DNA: TGTGCCAGCAGTGAAGGACAGGGTAATGAAAAACTGTTTTTT
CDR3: CASSEGQGNEKLFF

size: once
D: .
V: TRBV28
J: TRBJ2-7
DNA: TGTGCCAGCAGTTTCCGGCAGGGGAGCTACGAGCAGTACTTC
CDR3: CASSFRQGSYEQYF

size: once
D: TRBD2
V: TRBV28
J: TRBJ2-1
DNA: TGTGCCAGCAGTCCCGGGACTAGCGTAAATTTCAATGAGCAGTTCTTC
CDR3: CASSPGTSVNFNEQFF

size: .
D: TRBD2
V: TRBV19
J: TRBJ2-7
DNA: TGTGCCAGTAGTATCCGGGGGGGGACCTACGAGCAGTACTTC
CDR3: CASSIRGGTYEQYF

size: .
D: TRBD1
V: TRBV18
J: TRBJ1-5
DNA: TGTGCCAGCTCACCAAAAGACAGGGGCGATAGCAATCAGCCCCAGCATTTT
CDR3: CASSPKDRGDSNQPQHF

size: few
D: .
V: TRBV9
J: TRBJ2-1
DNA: TGTGCCAGCAGCGAGAGCTCCTACAATGAGCAGTTCTTC
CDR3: CASSESSYNEQFF

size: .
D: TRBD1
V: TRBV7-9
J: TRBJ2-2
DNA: TGTGCCAGCAGCTCCGGACAGGGTTTTTACACCGGGGAGCTGTTTTTT
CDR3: CASSSGQGFYTGELFF

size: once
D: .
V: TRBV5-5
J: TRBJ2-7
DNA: TGTGCCAGCAAAACCGGGACTCCTAACTCCTACGAGCAGTACTTC
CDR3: CASKTGTPNSYEQYF

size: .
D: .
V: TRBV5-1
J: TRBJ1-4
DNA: TGCGCCAGCAGCTTGGACAGCTCAACTAATGAAAAACTGTTTTTT
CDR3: CASSLDSSTNEKLFF

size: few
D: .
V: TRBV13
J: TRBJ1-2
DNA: TGTGCCAGCAGCTTGTATCGCAGCGGCGGCTACACCTTC
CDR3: CASSLYRSGGYTF

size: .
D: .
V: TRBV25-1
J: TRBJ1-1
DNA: TGTGCCAGCAGGACCCAGGCCCGCGGGGTCGCTTTCTTT
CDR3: CASRTQARGVAFF

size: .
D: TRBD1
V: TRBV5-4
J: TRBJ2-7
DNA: TGTGCCAGCAGCTTCGGGACAGGTTCCTACGAGCAGTACTTC
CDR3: CASSFGTGSYEQYF

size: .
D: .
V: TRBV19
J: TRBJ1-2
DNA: TGTGCCAGTAGAGGAAGCGGCTCGAACTATGGCTACACCTTC
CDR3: CASRGSGSNYGYTF

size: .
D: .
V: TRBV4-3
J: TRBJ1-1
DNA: TGCGCCAGCAGCCAAGGATCGGGGTCTGAGCATGAAGCTTTCTTT
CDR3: CASSQGSGSEHEAFF

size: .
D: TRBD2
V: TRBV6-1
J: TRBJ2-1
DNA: TGTGCCAGCAGTGAAGTTTCGGGACTACACAATGAGCAGTTCTTC
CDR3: CASSEVSGLHNEQFF

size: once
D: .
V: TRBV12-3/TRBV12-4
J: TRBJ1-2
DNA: TGTGCCAGCAGATCCACAGGTGGGGATGGCTACACCTTC
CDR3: CASRSTGGDGYTF

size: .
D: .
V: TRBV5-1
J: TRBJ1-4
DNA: TGCGCCAGCAGCTTGGGGGTCGGGTGGAATGAAAAACTGTTTTTT
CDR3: CASSLGVGWNEKLFF

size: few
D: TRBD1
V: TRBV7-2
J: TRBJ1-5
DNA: TGTGCCAGCAGCTTAGGACAGGGCCTTAACAATCAGCCCCAGCATTTT
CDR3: CASSLGQGLNNQPQHF

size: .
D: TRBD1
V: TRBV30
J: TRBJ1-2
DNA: TGTGCCTGGAGTCGGTACAGGACAGGGCCTAACTATGGCTACACCTTC
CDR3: CAWSRYRTGPNYGYTF

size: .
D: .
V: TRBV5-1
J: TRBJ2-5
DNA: TGCGCCAGCAGCTGGGCGCAAGAGACCCAGTACTTC
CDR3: CASSWAQETQYF

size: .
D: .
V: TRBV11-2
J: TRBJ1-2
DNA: TGTGCCAGCAGCCCGAGCGACAGCCCCTATGGCTACACCTTC
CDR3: CASSPSDSPYGYTF

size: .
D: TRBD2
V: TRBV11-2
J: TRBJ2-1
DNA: TGTGCCAGCAGCTTTACATTGCGGGGGGCCGTCAATGAGCAGTTCTTC
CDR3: CASSFTLRGAVNEQFF

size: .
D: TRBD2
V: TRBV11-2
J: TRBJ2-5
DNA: TGTGCCAGCAGCTTAGGCATCCTAGCGGGGGTTGATGAGACCCAGTACTTC
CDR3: CASSLGILAGVDETQYF

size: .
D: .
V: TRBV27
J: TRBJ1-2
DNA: TGTGCCAGCAGTTTTTATCCGGGGGAGTTGAATGGCTACACCTTC
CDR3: CASSFYPGELNGYTF

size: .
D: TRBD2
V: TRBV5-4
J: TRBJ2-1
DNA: TGTGCCAGCAGCTGGGAGGGACCCTACAATGAGCAGTTCTTC
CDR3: CASSWEGPYNEQFF

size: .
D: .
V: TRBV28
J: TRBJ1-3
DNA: TGTGCCAGCACCGCTCCGGGGTTTAACACCATATATTTT
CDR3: CASTAPGFNTIYF

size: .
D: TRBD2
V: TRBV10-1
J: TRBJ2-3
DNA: TGCGCCAGCAGTGTTGGGGGGACTAGAGGTGCCCCACAGTATTTT
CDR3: CASSVGGTRGAPQYF

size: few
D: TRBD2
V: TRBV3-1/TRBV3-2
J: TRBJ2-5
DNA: TGTGCCAGCAGCTCCCTAGCGGGAGTGGCTTTAGATTTAGAGACCCAGTACTTC
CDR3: CASSSLAGVALDLETQYF

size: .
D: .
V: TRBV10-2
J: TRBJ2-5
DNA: TGCGCCAGCAGTGAGTCGGGCCGTCAAGAGACCCAGTACTTC
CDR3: CASSESGRQETQYF

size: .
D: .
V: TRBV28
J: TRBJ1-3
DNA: TGTGCCAGCAGTCCCCATTGGGGAGCCAACTCTGGAAACACCATATATTTT
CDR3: CASSPHWGANSGNTIYF

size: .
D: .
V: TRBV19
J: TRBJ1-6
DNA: TGTGCCAGTAGTCCGAACAGGGAGTGGGATTCACCCCTCCACTTT
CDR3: CASSPNREWDSPLHF